One TCR beta chain is described in this entry. The method was immunoSEQ multiplex PCR; TCRdb's version includes in-frame clones alone and lacks a portion of them. Among more than 110,000 clones, about 91% were seen once, and the ten largest hold 7% to 9%. The data were taken from a study of cytomegalovirus exposure and HLA in healthy donors. Germline-derived CDR1 and CDR2 are MNHEY and SMNVEV (reference sequence). Trimming took 3 bases from V and 2 from J; bases not matched to a gene: 19. The CDR3 extends over 19 amino acids. Sequenced: PBMCs. The source is a woman in her late teens or twenties in good health and CMV-seropositive. This rearrangement joins TRBV27 to TRBJ2-7, with 7 positions matching TRBD2. The CDR3 DNA sequence: TGTGCCAGCAGTTTGCTCGCTAGCGGATATTTCATGATACCCTACGAGCAGTACTTC. This codes for CASSLLASGYFMIPYEQYF.